A selection of T cell receptor beta chains follows, all from one sample in a study of blood T cell repertoires in COVID-19. TCRdb keeps only in-frame clones here, not all; method: immunoSEQ multiplex PCR. In the table there are a few hundred thousand clones, about 86% of which are singletons. The sequencing sample was made of PBMCs or T cells enriched from blood (not recorded which). Receptors were obtained from a woman aged 40 to 50 with acute COVID-19. The CDR3 runs from the conserved cysteine through the conserved F or W. The order of the fields is clone size, J gene, V gene, D gene, CDR3 protein, CDR3 DNA. A D gene is named only where the DNA matches it firmly. A clone size is listed for some rows: how often the clone was seen (once, few, many), or a class if it is expanded.

few TRBJ1-5 TRBV28 NA CASSSLVQRIGRGYGNQPQHF TGTGCCAGCAGTTCCCTTGTACAGCGAATCGGGCGGGGATACGGCAATCAGCCCCAGCATTTT
once TRBJ2-7 TRBV27 TRBD2 CASSLREGLAYEQYF TGTGCCAGCAGTTTACGGGAGGGTTTGGCCTACGAGCAGTACTTC
NA TRBJ2-5 TRBV28 NA CASSLFQGETQYF TGTGCCAGCAGTTTATTCCAGGGAGAGACCCAGTACTTC
NA TRBJ1-2 TRBV28 TRBD1 CASSWGQTYGYTF TGTGCCAGCAGTTGGGGACAGACTTATGGCTACACCTTC
NA TRBJ1-1 TRBV20-1 NA CSASRPPGNTEAFF TGCAGTGCTAGTAGGCCCCCGGGGAACACTGAAGCTTTCTTT
NA TRBJ2-5 TRBV5-8 TRBD1 CASRTGTGTQETQYF TGTGCCAGCAGGACCGGGACAGGAACTCAAGAGACCCAGTACTTC
NA TRBJ1-1 TRBV12-3/TRBV12-4 TRBD1 CASSGQVGQEAFF TGTGCCAGCAGCGGACAGGTTGGGCAGGAAGCTTTCTTT
NA TRBJ1-1 TRBV5-1 NA CASKGSQGKAFF TGCGCCAGCAAGGGGTCGCAGGGAAAAGCTTTCTTT
NA TRBJ2-7 TRBV9 TRBD1 CASSSDRVYEQYF TGTGCCAGCAGCTCCGACAGGGTCTACGAGCAGTACTTC
NA TRBJ2-1 TRBV7-8 NA CATRQLGGTNEQFF TGTGCCACCAGACAGCTAGGAGGGACCAATGAGCAGTTCTTC
NA TRBJ1-2 TRBV12-3/TRBV12-4 TRBD1 CASRPGQGHGYTF TGTGCCAGCAGACCGGGACAGGGGCATGGCTACACCTTC
NA TRBJ2-3 TRBV6-5 TRBD1 CAARRGTGGTDTQYF TGTGCCGCAAGACGAGGGACAGGGGGAACAGATACGCAGTATTTT
NA TRBJ1-1 TRBV19 NA CASTPTDRASGKAFF TGTGCCAGTACCCCCACTGACCGGGCCTCCGGGAAAGCTTTCTTT
NA TRBJ2-2 TRBV7-9 TRBD1 CASSPTGVGDTGELFF TGTGCCAGCAGCCCGACAGGGGTTGGCGACACCGGGGAGCTGTTTTTT
NA TRBJ2-7 TRBV4-3 TRBD2 CASSQDVGLAGGEQYF TGCGCCAGCAGCCAAGATGTCGGCCTAGCGGGAGGCGAGCAGTACTTC
NA TRBJ1-6 TRBV28 TRBD1 CASSQGQGAPALHF TGTGCCAGCAGCCAAGGACAGGGGGCTCCGGCCCTCCACTTT
NA TRBJ1-2 TRBV28 NA CASSLGTSGYTF TGTGCCAGCAGTTTAGGGACAAGCGGCTACACCTTC
NA TRBJ1-4 TRBV9 NA CASSVGRGNEKLFF TGTGCCAGCAGCGTAGGCAGAGGAAATGAAAAACTGTTTTTT